Sequencing of this T cell receptor (beta chain) was carried out in a study of T cells in Graves' hyperthyroidism and ophthalmopathy. Study results and caveats: The model identified upcoming ophthalmopathy a median roughly 6.5 months ahead of onset. Blood also carried most thyroid clonotypes expanded above 0.001.

This clonotype was seen ten or more times. What it binds is not known. V shed 7 bases and J shed 3 bases, with 10 bases lying between them. The CDR3 extends over 13 amino acids. CDR1 is LNHDA, CDR2 SQIVND, per germline (reference sequence). The TCR beta CDR3 regions underwent amplification using RNA transcripts as the source. First-round RT-PCR with HTBI primers amplified the TCR CDR3 region. From the multiplex PCR reads, TCRdb called clonotypes with MiXCR, one entry per CDR3 protein. Of over 700,000 distinct CDR3 sequences listed, around 39% were seen once; the top ten hold 8.9%. Diagnosis of hyperthyroidism was new in patients aged 18 to 65, and its duration was under 2 months. Fresh peripheral blood, under 11 ml, yielded the PBMCs.

This chain uses TRBV19 with TRBJ1-5; D gene uncertain. The clonotype was recovered from a young man with Graves' hyperthyroidism. What was sequenced was blood. CDR3: CASTSQVNQPQHF. The CDR3 coding sequence is TGTGCCAGTACTTCGCAGGTCAATCAGCCCCAGCATTTT. Full variable domain (missing parts from reference TRBV19 and TRBJ1-5): DGGITQSPKYLFRKEGQNVTLSCEQNLNHDAMYWYRQDPGQGLRLIYYSQIVNDFQKGDIAEGYSVSREKKESFPLTVTSAQKNPTAFYLCASTSQVNQPQHFGDGTRLSIL.